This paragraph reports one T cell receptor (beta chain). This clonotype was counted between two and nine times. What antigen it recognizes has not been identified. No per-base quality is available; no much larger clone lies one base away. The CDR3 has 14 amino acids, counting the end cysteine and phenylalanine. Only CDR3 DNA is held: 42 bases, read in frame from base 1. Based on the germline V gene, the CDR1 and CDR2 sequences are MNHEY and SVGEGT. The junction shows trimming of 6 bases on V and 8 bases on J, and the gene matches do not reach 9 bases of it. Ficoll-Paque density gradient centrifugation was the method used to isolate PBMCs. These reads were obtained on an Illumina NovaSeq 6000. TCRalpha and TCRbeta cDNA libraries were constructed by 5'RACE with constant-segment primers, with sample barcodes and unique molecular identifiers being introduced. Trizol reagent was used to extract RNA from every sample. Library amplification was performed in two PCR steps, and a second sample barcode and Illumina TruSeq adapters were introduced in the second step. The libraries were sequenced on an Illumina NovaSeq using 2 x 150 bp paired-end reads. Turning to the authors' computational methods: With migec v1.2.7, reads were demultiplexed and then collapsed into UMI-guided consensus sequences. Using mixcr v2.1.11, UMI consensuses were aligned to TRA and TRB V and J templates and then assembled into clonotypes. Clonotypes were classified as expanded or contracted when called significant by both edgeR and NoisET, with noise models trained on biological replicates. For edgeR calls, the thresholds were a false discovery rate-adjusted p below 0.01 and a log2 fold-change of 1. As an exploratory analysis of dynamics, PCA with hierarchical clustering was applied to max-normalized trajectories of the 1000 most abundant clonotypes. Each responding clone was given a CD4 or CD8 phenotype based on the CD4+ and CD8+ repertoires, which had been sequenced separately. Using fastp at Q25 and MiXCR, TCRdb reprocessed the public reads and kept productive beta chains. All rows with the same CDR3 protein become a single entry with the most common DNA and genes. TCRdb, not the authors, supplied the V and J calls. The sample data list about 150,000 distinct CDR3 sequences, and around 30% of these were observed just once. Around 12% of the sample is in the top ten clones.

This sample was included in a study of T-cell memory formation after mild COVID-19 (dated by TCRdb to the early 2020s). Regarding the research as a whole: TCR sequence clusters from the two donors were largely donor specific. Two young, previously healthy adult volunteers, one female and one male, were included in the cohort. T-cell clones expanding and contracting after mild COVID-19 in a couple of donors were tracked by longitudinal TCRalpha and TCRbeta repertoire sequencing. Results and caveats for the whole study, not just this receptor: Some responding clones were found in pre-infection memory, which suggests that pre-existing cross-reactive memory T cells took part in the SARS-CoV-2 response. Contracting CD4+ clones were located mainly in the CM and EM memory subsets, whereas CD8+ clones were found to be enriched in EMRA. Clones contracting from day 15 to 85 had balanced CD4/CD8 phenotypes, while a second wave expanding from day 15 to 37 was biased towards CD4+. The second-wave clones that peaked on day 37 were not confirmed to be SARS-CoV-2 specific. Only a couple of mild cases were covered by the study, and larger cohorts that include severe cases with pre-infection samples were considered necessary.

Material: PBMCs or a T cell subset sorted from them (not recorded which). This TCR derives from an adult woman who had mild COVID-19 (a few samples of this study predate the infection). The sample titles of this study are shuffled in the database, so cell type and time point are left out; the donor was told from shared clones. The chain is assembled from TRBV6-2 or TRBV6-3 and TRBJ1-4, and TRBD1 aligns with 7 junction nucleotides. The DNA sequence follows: TGTGCCAGCAGGCTGACAGGGAGTGACGAAAAACTGTTTTTT. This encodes CASRLTGSDEKLFF.